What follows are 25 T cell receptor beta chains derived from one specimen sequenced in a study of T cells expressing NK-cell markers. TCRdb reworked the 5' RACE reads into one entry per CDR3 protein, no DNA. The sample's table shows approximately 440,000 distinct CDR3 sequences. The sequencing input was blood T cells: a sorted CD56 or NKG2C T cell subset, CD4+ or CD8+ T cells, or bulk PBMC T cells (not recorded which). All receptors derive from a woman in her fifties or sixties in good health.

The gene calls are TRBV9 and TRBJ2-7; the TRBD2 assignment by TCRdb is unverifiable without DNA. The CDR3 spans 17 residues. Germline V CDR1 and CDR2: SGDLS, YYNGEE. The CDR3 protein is CASSPSPRLAGDHEQYF.

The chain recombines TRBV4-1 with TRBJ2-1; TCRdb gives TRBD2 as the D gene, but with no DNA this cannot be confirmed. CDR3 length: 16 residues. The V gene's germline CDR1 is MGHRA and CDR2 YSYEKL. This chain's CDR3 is CASSQEGASGGREQFF.

The CDR3 region is CATSSLDEQFF. The chain recombines TRBV24-1 with TRBJ2-1. The CDR3 loop spans 11 amino acids. CDR1 KGHDR and CDR2 SFDVKD come from the germline V gene.

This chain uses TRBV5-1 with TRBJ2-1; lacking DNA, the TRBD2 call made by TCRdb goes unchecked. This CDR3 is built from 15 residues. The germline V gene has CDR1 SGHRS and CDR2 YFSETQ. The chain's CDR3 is CASSSTSGRYNEQFF.

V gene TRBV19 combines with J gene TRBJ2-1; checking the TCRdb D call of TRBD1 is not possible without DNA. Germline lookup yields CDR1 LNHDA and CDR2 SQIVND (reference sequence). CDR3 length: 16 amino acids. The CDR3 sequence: CASSIDFAGRYNEQFF.

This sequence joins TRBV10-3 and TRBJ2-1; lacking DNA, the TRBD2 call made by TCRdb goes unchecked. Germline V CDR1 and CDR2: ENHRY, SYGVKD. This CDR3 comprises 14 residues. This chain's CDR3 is CAATGTSTGNEQFF.

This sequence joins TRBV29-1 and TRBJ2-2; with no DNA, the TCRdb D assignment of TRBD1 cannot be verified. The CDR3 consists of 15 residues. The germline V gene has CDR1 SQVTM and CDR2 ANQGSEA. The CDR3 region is CSVSGGGADTGELFF.

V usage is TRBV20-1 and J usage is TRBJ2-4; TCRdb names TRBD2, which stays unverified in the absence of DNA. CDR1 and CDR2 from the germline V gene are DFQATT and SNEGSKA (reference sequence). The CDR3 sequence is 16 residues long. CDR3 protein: CSVPDPPGVSKNIQYF.

CDR3 sequence: CASTPGLMNTEAFF. V is TRBV14 and J is TRBJ1-1; the TCRdb D gene call, TRBD1, has no DNA to confirm it. Per germline, CDR1 SGHDN and CDR2 FVKESK. The CDR3 length is 14 residues.

CDR3 loop: CASSFRGRAVDTQYF. The V and J genes are TRBV28 and TRBJ2-3; TCRdb calls TRBD2, which cannot be checked without DNA. Germline loops: CDR1 MDHEN, CDR2 SYDVKM. This CDR3 contains 15 residues.

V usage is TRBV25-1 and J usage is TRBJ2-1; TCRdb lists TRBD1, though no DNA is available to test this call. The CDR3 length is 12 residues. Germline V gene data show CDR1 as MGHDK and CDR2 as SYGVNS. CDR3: CASSESDRGQFF.

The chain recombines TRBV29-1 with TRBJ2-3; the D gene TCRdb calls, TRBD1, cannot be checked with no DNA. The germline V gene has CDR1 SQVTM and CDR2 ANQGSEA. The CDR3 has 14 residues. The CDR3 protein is CSVVRDRNTNTQYF.

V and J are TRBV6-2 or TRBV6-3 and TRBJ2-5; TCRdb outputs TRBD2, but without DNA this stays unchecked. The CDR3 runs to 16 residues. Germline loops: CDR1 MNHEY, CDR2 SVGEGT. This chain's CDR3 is CASRGSGNGIQETQYF.

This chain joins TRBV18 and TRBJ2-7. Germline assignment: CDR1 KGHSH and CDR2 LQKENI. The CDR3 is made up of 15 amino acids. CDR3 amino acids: CASSPVPGGSYEQYF.

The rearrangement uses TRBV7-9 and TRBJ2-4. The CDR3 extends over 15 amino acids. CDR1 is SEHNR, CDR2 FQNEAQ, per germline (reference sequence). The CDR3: CASSFPTIAKNIQYF.

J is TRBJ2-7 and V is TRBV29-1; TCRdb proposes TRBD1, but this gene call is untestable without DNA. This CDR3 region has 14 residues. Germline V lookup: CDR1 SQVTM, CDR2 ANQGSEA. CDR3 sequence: CSVVSGASSYEQYF.

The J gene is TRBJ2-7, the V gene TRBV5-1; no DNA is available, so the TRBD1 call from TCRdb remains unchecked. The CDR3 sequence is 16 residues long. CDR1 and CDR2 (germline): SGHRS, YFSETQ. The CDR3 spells CASRRTGTRDSYEQYF.

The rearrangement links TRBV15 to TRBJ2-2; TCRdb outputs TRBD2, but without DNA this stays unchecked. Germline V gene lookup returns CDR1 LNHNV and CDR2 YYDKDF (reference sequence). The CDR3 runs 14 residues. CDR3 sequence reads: CATSRAGRAGELFF.

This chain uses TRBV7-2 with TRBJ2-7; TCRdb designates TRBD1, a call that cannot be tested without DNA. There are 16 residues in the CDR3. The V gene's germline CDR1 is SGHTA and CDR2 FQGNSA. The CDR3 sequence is CASSLDLSRTRLGQYF.

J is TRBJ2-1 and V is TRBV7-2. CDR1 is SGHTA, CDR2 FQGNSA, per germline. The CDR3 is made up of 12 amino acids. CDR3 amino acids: CASSPTVTEQFF. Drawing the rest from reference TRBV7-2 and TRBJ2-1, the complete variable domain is GAGVSQSPSNKVTEKGKDVELRCDPISGHTALYWYRQSLGQGLEFLIYFQGNSAPDKSGLPSDRFSAERTGGSVSTLTIQRTQQEDSAVYLCASSPTVTEQFFGPGTRLTVL.

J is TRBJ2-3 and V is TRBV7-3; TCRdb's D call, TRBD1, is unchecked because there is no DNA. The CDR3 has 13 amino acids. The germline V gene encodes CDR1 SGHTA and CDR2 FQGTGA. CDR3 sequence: CASSFQGGDTQYF.

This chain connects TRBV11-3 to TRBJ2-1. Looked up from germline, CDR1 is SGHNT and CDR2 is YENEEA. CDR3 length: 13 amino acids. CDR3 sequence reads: CASSQATNNEQFF.

The CDR3 region is CASSPAAGGRAFF. The chain links TRBV3-1 to TRBJ1-1. The CDR3 length is 13 residues. Germline V gene data show CDR1 as LGHDT and CDR2 as YNNKEL (reference sequence).

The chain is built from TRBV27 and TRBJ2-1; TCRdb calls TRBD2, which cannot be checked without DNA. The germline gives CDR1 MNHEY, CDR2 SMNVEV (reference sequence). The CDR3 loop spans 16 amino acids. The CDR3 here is CASSFTRPPNYNEQFF.

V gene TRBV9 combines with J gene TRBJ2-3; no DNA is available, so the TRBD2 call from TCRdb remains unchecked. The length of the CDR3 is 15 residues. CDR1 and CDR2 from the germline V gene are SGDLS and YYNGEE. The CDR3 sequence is CASSVASGATDTQYF.